What follows are 20 T cell receptor beta chains derived from one specimen sequenced in a study of cytomegalovirus exposure and HLA in healthy donors. Profiling relied on immunoSEQ multiplex PCR, and the TCRdb table lists in-frame clones only, not all of them. The repertoire has tens of thousands of clones, about 95% of them found once; the top ten carry 2% to 2.5%. The sequenced sample was PBMCs. These TCRs come from a man aged 18 to 35 in good health and CMV-seronegative.

In DNA, the CDR3 is TGTGCCAGCAGCTTCACCGGGACAGGATACTATGGCTACACCTTC. Translation: CASSFTGTGYYGYTF. This chain uses TRBV11-2 with TRBJ1-2; 8 bases fit TRBD1. The germline gives CDR1 SGHAT, CDR2 FQNNGV. The CDR3 is made up of 15 amino acids. The junction had 6 bases not matched to a gene; V was cut back by 3 bases and J by 3 bases.

This sequence joins TRBV11-3 and TRBJ2-7; 13 bases agree with TRBD2. This CDR3 spans 15 amino acids. The junction had 4 bases not matched to a gene; V was cut back by 2 bases and J by 6 bases. Germline V gives CDR1 SGHNT, CDR2 YENEEA. CDR3 loop: CASSLTSGRAVEQYF. The CDR3 DNA reads as TGTGCCAGCAGCTTAACTAGCGGGAGGGCCGTCGAGCAGTACTTC.

The chain uses TRBV5-1 and TRBJ2-7, with 10 bases fitting TRBD2. This CDR3 spans 16 amino acids. V lost 4 bases and J lost 7; bases outside the gene matches: 14. Germline assignment: CDR1 SGHRS and CDR2 YFSETQ. The CDR3 is CASSLGGASGSKEQYF. CDR3 sequence (DNA): TGCGCCAGCAGCCTAGGGGGGGCTAGCGGGAGTAAAGAGCAGTACTTC.

The rearrangement joins TRBV4-3 to TRBJ1-5; 7 nucleotides align to TRBD1. The CDR3 contains 17 residues. Trimming removed 5 bases from V and 1 base from J; junction bases left unmatched: 11. Germline V gives CDR1 LGHNA, CDR2 YSLEER. DNA for the CDR3: TGCGCCAGCAGCAAACACGGTCCGGGACAGAGCAATCAGCCCCAGCATTTT. It specifies CASSKHGPGQSNQPQHF.

The chain links TRBV6-1 to TRBJ2-3; 11 bases align to TRBD2. After removal of 4 bases from V and 4 bases from J, the junction contained 4 bases not matched to a gene. The germline gives CDR1 MNHNS, CDR2 SASEGT. The CDR3 is 15 residues long. CDR3 sequence reads: CASSALAGGADTQYF. The CDR3 region has the DNA TGTGCCAGCAGTGCTTTAGCGGGAGGGGCAGATACGCAGTATTTT.

The V and J genes are TRBV2 and TRBJ1-2; D is perhaps TRBD1 (6 bases). V lost 5 bases and J 0 bases, leaving 16 bases between the germline ends. From germline, CDR1 is SNHLY and CDR2 FYNNEI. CDR3 length: 16 amino acids. The CDR3 region has the DNA TGTGCCAGCAGTATAACCTTGGACAGTCCTAACTATGGCTACACCTTC. Its translation is CASSITLDSPNYGYTF.

This CDR3 reads CASSRGLGPDGYTF. As DNA, the CDR3 is TGTGCCAGCAGTAGGGGGTTGGGCCCGGATGGCTACACCTTC. This chain connects TRBV27 to TRBJ1-2, with a possible D match to TRBD1 (6 bases). Germline V CDR1 and CDR2: MNHEY, SMNVEV (reference sequence). The CDR3 is made up of 14 amino acids. Trimming took 5 bases from V and 6 from J, leaving 16 bases between them.

The J gene is TRBJ2-5, the V gene TRBV5-1; D may be TRBD1 (5 bases). This CDR3 is 13 amino acids long. V was trimmed by 4 bases and J by 7 bases, leaving 14 bases between them. Germline V gene lookup returns CDR1 SGHRS and CDR2 YFSETQ. CDR3 loop: CASSLTGSGTQYF. CDR3 nucleotides: TGCGCCAGCAGCCTTACAGGATCGGGGACCCAGTACTTC.

J is TRBJ2-6 and V is TRBV7-9, with D perhaps matching TRBD1 (6 bases). CDR1 is SEHNR and CDR2 is FQNEAQ in the germline V gene (reference sequence). The CDR3 has 16 residues. V lost 6 bases to trimming and J lost 0 bases, with 12 bases between them. CDR3 loop: CASSSDRSSGANVLTF. The CDR3 nucleotides read TGTGCCAGCAGTTCAGACAGGAGCTCTGGGGCCAACGTCCTGACTTTC.

The V call is TRBV28, the J call TRBJ2-7, with D maybe TRBD2 (6 bases). V lost 2 bases to trimming and J lost 0 bases, with 17 bases between them. This CDR3 comprises 17 residues. Germline CDR1 is MDHEN and CDR2 is SYDVKM. The CDR3 DNA reads as TGTGCCAGCAGTTTAGTAGGTCCCTTCGGGGGCTCCTACGAGCAGTACTTC. This gives the protein CASSLVGPFGGSYEQYF.

V is TRBV7-9 and J is TRBJ1-1; a possible D gene is TRBD1 (5 bases). V lost 3 bases, J lost 7 bases, and 12 bases lay in between. CDR1 SEHNR and CDR2 FQNEAQ come from the germline V gene (reference sequence). CDR3 size: 13 residues. The CDR3 region is CASSFGGADEAFF. CDR3 sequence (DNA): TGTGCCAGCAGCTTTGGAGGGGCTGATGAAGCTTTCTTT.

The gene calls are TRBV5-1 and TRBJ1-1, with 8 nucleotides matching TRBD1. J gave up 1 base and V 6 bases, and 8 bases lay outside the gene matches. Germline values: CDR1 SGHRS, CDR2 YFSETQ. The CDR3 extends over 15 amino acids. The CDR3 DNA is TGCGCCAGCACTTTGGTGGGGACAGGGAACACTGAAGCTTTCTTT. Its translation is CASTLVGTGNTEAFF.

The chain links TRBV29-1 to TRBJ1-1; D perhaps matches TRBD1 (5 bases). Germline V CDR1 and CDR2: SQVTM, ANQGSEA. The CDR3 length is 16 residues. Trimming took off 4 bases at V and 0 bases at J, with 18 bases between the two ends. CDR3 in DNA: TGCAGCGTTGTCGGGGGACTACTTAATCTGAACACTGAAGCTTTCTTT. This codes for CSVVGGLLNLNTEAFF.

The genes are TRBV5-6 and TRBJ2-1; tentatively, D is TRBD2 (6 bases). The germline gives CDR1 SGHDT, CDR2 YYEEEE. V dropped 0 bases and J dropped 7 bases, with 23 bases sitting between them. The CDR3 spans 18 residues. The CDR3 DNA sequence: TGTGCCAGCAGCTTGGCTCTTGTTCAGGGTGCGGGGTGGAATGAGCAGTTCTTC. Its translation is CASSLALVQGAGWNEQFF.

The chain couples TRBV18 to TRBJ1-2; 7 positions agree with TRBD1. The CDR3 length is 13 residues. Germline CDR1 is KGHSH and CDR2 is LQKENI. V lost 1 base, J lost 6 bases, and 2 bases stayed unmatched. The CDR3 protein is CASSPRDRDGYTF. Here the CDR3 DNA reads TGTGCCAGCTCACCACGCGACAGGGATGGCTACACCTTC.

The chain joins TRBV4-2 to TRBJ1-1; D perhaps matches TRBD1 (5 bases). Trimming cost V 2 bases and J 5 bases, with 15 bases left between them. The CDR3 length is 15 residues. Germline V gives CDR1 LGHNA, CDR2 YNFKEQ. Written as DNA, the CDR3 is TGTGCCAGCAGCCAAAACCAGGGCAGAATGACTGAAGCTTTCTTT. Its protein is CASSQNQGRMTEAFF.

In regard to this clone: Other DNA sequences in the same sample also yield this CDR3. The chain links TRBV18 to TRBJ2-1; unclear D gene. Trimming shortened V by 0 bases and J by 5 bases, and 8 bases separated the two germline ends. The CDR3 runs 14 residues. CDR1 and CDR2 from the germline V gene are KGHSH and LQKENI. CDR3 nucleotides: TGTGCCAGCTCACCACCCCGGAGTAACAATGAGCAGTTCTTC. Protein sequence: CASSPPRSNNEQFF.

The CDR3 sequence is CASSQQLSGTEQYF. CDR3 nucleotides: TGTGCCAGCAGTCAGCAGCTGTCAGGAACCGAGCAGTACTTC. The chain joins TRBV6-5 to TRBJ2-7; D is ambiguous. V was trimmed by 5 bases and J by 6 bases, leaving 17 bases between them. Germline V lookup: CDR1 MNHEY, CDR2 SVGAGI. This CDR3 comprises 14 residues.

This clone occurred once. The chain links TRBV19 to TRBJ1-5; 7 bases map to TRBD1. Germline-derived CDR1 and CDR2 are LNHDA and SQIVND (reference sequence). The length of the CDR3 is 13 residues. The V and J ends lost 10 bases and 7 bases, in that order; junction bases with no gene match: 10. The chain's CDR3 is CATGLTGVQPQHF. In nucleotides, the CDR3 is TGTGCCACAGGACTTACAGGGGTGCAGCCCCAGCATTTT.

This chain links TRBV19 with TRBJ1-1, with D uncertain. Trimming took 5 bases from V and 13 from J, leaving 23 bases between them. Germline assignment: CDR1 LNHDA and CDR2 SQIVND (reference sequence). The CDR3 totals 14 residues. The CDR3 DNA reads as TGTGCCAGTAGTTCCGGGAGGTTGTCTGATCGTGGTTTCTTT. Translation: CASSSGRLSDRGFF. Filled out from reference TRBV19 and TRBJ1-1, the complete variable domain reads DGGITQSPKYLFRKEGQNVTLSCEQNLNHDAMYWYRQDPGQGLRLIYYSQIVNDFQKGDIAEGYSVSREKKESFPLTVTSAQKNPTAFYLCASSSGRLSDRGFFGQGTRLTVV.